These 6 T cell receptor beta chains were all obtained from the same sample, sequenced in a study of CD8 T cells in ankylosing spondylitis. TCRdb ran MiXCR on the 5' RACE reads and lists one entry per CDR3 protein. The table includes fewer than 250,000 distinct CDR3 sequences, approximately 30% detected once. The sequenced material came from blood, either unsorted or a sorted T cell fraction (not recorded which). The receptors here all came from a male donor with ankylosing spondylitis or in good health (not recorded which).

The chain joins TRBV20-1 to TRBJ2-1; 7 nucleotides line up with TRBD2. This CDR3 has 15 amino acids. With V trimmed by 6 bases and J by 3 bases, 11 bases remained unmatched. The germline gives CDR1 DFQATT, CDR2 SNEGSKA (reference sequence). CDR3 in DNA: TGCAGTGCACCTATAGCGGGTGAGGTCTACAATGAGCAGTTCTTC. Its translation is CSAPIAGEVYNEQFF.

The rearrangement joins TRBV11-2 to TRBJ2-5; D tentatively reads TRBD1 or TRBD2 (6 bases each). Germline loops: CDR1 SGHAT, CDR2 FQNNGV. Trimming shortened V by 4 bases and J by 3 bases, and 12 bases separated the two germline ends. The CDR3 loop spans 14 amino acids. CDR3 in DNA: TGTGCCAGCAGCTACCGAGGGGGGAAAGAGACCCAGTACTTC. This codes for CASSYRGGKETQYF.

V usage is TRBV7-8 and J usage is TRBJ2-1; no clear D. Germline values: CDR1 SGHVS, CDR2 FQNEAQ. The ends were cut back, 1 base at V and 5 bases at J, with 6 bases in the middle. This CDR3 region has 13 residues. The CDR3 DNA reads as TGTGCCAGCAGCTTAGTCCTAGACAATGAGCAGTTCTTC. This sequence encodes CASSLVLDNEQFF.

This chain connects TRBV9 to TRBJ1-6; TRBD1 is a possible D gene (5 bases). Germline-derived CDR1 and CDR2 are SGDLS and YYNGEE. The CDR3 has 15 amino acids. V was shortened by 0 bases and J by 4 bases, with 8 bases between the two germline ends. This chain's CDR3 is CASSVGGGYNSPLHF. DNA for the CDR3: TGTGCCAGCAGCGTAGGCGGGGGTTATAATTCACCCCTCCACTTT.

J is TRBJ2-2 and V is TRBV12-3 or TRBV12-4, with TRBD2 as a possible D gene (6 bases). The CDR3 has 14 residues. Trimming shortened V by 2 bases and J by 6 bases, and 10 bases separated the two germline ends. The DNA for the CDR3 is TGTGCCAGCAGTTTAATGGGGGGTTCCGGGGAGCTGTTTTTT. Protein: CASSLMGGSGELFF.

The rearrangement links TRBV12-3 or TRBV12-4 to TRBJ1-5; no clear D. The CDR3 contains 14 residues. V shed 6 bases and J shed 9 bases, with 18 bases lying between them. The CDR3, as DNA: TGTGCCAGCAGCCTTGGTGCCCGGCTGGCGCCCCAGCATTTT. Translation gives CASSLGARLAPQHF.